Listed here is a single T cell receptor (beta chain). Its antigen is not known. This sample stems from a study of STAT3 mutations in large granular lymphocyte leukemia. Whole-study findings and limits: Samples missed the first appearance of the clone. In T-cell large granular lymphocyte leukemia, about half of patients showed multiple immunodominant subclonotypes.

TCRbeta libraries averaged around 37,000 productive templates per sample. The table came from immunoSEQ multiplex PCR; TCRdb's copy has only in-frame clones and leaves some out. The table includes tens of thousands of clones, around nine tenths detected once. V was trimmed by 1 base and J by 1 base, leaving 10 bases between them. This CDR3 is built from 15 residues. Germline V gene data show CDR1 as SEHNR and CDR2 as FQNEAQ (reference sequence). The chain recombines TRBV7-9 with TRBJ1-2, with a possible D match to TRBD1 (5 bases). This receptor was identified in a human donor with T large granular lymphocyte leukemia. Some clones in this sample may be carry-over from other donors' samples. Sequenced input: PBMCs. CDR3 in amino acids: CASSLGTYDNYGYTF. CDR3 bases: TGTGCCAGCAGCTTAGGGACATACGATAACTATGGCTACACCTTC. Supplemented by reference TRBV7-9 and TRBJ1-2, the full variable domain reads DTGVSQNPRHKITKRGQNVTFRCDPISEHNRLYWYRQTLGQGPEFLTYFQNEAQLEKSRLLSDRFSAERPKGSFSTLEIQRTEQGDSAMYLCASSLGTYDNYGYTFGSGTRLTVV.